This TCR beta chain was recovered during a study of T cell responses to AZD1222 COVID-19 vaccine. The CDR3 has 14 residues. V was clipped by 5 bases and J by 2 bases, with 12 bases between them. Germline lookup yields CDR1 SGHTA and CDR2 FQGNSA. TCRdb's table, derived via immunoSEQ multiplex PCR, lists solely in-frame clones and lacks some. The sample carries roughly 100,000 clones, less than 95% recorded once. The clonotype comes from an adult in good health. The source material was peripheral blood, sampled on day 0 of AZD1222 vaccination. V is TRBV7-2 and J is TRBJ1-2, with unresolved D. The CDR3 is CASSLLTLNYGYTF. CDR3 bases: TGTGCCAGCAGCCTACTGACACTAAACTATGGCTACACCTTC.